One and the same sample provided the 25 T cell receptor beta chains below, sequenced in a study of cytotoxic CD8 clonotypes in ibrutinib-treated CLL. TCRdb's table, derived via immunoSEQ multiplex PCR, lists solely in-frame clones and lacks some. The table has over 150,000 clones, roughly 86% seen once. Sequencing was performed on PBMCs, taken after 12 months of ibrutinib treatment. These receptor sequences come from a human donor with chronic lymphocytic leukemia.

This chain joins TRBV5-1 and TRBJ1-6; D remains ambiguous. This CDR3 has 15 amino acids. From germline, CDR1 is SGHRS and CDR2 YFSETQ. V lost 0 bases and J lost 6, with 10 bases in between. The CDR3 reads CASSLVAEINSPLHF. CDR3 nucleotide sequence: TGCGCCAGCAGCTTGGTTGCAGAAATTAATTCACCCCTCCACTTT.

DNA for the CDR3: TGTGCCAGCAGTGAAGTAGTCCGGTTGAACACTGAAGCTTTCTTT. As protein: CASSEVVRLNTEAFF. The genes are TRBV6-1 and TRBJ1-1; D is unclear. CDR3 length: 15 residues. Germline loops: CDR1 MNHNS, CDR2 SASEGT. Trimming pared 1 base from V and 0 bases from J, leaving 9 bases between.

The table lists this clone with many counts. This rearrangement joins TRBV2 to TRBJ2-2, with TRBD1 matching over 7 bases. Per the germline V gene, CDR1 is SNHLY and CDR2 is FYNNEI. The length of the CDR3 is 15 residues. V dropped 5 bases and J dropped 1; count of bases not matched to a gene: 4. The CDR3 spells CASSRGQVNTGELFF. The DNA of the CDR3 is TGTGCCAGCAGTCGAGGACAGGTGAACACCGGGGAGCTGTTTTTT.

Note on this clone: At the DNA level, this CDR3 is encoded by other sequences in the same sample as well. V is TRBV4-3 and J is TRBJ2-7; 7 nucleotides agree with TRBD1. CDR1 is LGHNA, CDR2 YSLEER, per germline. The CDR3 runs to 16 residues. After removal of 1 base from V and 2 bases from J, the junction contained 8 bases not matched to a gene. The CDR3 nucleotides are TGCGCCAGCAGCCAAGGCAGACAGGGACGCACCTACGAGCAGTACTTC. It codes for CASSQGRQGRTYEQYF.

The CDR3 reads CASSEEPVVTDTQYF. As DNA, the CDR3 is TGCGCCAGCAGTGAGGAGCCGGTCGTCACAGATACGCAGTATTTT. The genes are TRBV4-1 and TRBJ2-3; no definite D call. Trimming pared 6 bases from V and 2 bases from J, leaving 15 bases between. The CDR3 loop spans 15 amino acids. Germline V gene lookup returns CDR1 MGHRA and CDR2 YSYEKL.

This clone has only a few counts. The chain uses TRBV7-9 and TRBJ2-7, with 7 bases that match TRBD1. From germline, CDR1 is SEHNR and CDR2 FQNEAQ (reference sequence). The CDR3 consists of 13 residues. V trimming: 6 bases; J trimming: 0 bases; junction bases outside the gene matches: 2. The CDR3: CASSRDSSYEQYF. In nucleotides, the CDR3 is TGTGCCAGCAGTCGGGACAGCTCCTACGAGCAGTACTTC.

The rearrangement uses TRBV27 and TRBJ2-2; D is possibly TRBD2 (5 bases). This CDR3 spans 16 amino acids. V lost 3 bases, J lost 5 bases, and 16 bases lay in between. The germline gives CDR1 MNHEY, CDR2 SMNVEV (reference sequence). The chain's CDR3 is CASSFEDFRRTGELFF. For the CDR3, the DNA is TGTGCCAGCAGTTTTGAGGACTTTAGAAGAACCGGGGAGCTGTTTTTT.

The chain combines TRBV7-8 with TRBJ1-6; unclear D gene. V lost 5 bases to trimming and J lost 10 bases, with 12 bases between them. Germline V gene lookup returns CDR1 SGHVS and CDR2 FQNEAQ. There are 13 residues in the CDR3. CDR3 region: CASSLGLGSPLHF. CDR3 coding DNA: TGTGCCAGCAGCCTCGGCCTTGGGTCACCCCTCCACTTT.

V usage is TRBV29-1 and J usage is TRBJ1-2, with D maybe TRBD1 (6 bases). Per the germline V gene, CDR1 is SQVTM and CDR2 is ANQGSEA. This CDR3 has 13 residues. V gave up 7 bases and J gave up 2 bases, with 14 bases separating them. CDR3 DNA sequence: TGCAGCGCAGAGGGGGGGGGAAACTATGGCTACACCTTC. This gives the protein CSAEGGGNYGYTF.

This clone was seen many times. This chain joins TRBV27 and TRBJ1-2; perhaps TRBD1 as D (5 bases). Trimming shortened V by 4 bases and J by 8 bases, and 20 bases separated the two germline ends. Germline CDR1 and CDR2: MNHEY and SMNVEV (reference sequence). CDR3 size: 15 residues. The CDR3 loop reads CASSSSGSVLVGYTF. In DNA, the CDR3 is TGTGCCAGCAGTTCTTCAGGGTCCGTGTTGGTGGGCTACACCTTC.

The chain couples TRBV28 to TRBJ2-7, with D perhaps TRBD1 or TRBD2 (5 bases each). Trimming took off 5 bases at V and 2 bases at J, with 13 bases between the two ends. Germline CDR1 and CDR2: MDHEN and SYDVKM. The CDR3 covers 14 residues. The CDR3 is CASSVGTSTYEQYF. In DNA form, the CDR3 reads TGTGCCAGCAGTGTGGGGACGAGTACCTACGAGCAGTACTTC.

The chain couples TRBV19 to TRBJ2-2; TRBD1 matches at 7 bases. CDR3 length: 18 residues. CDR1 LNHDA and CDR2 SQIVND come from the germline V gene (reference sequence). V shed 8 bases and J 4 bases; nucleotides not matched to a gene: 19. CDR3 bases: TGTGCCAGTTCTAAAATAGAAGACAGGGTGGTCGGCACCGGGGAGCTGTTTTTT. This codes for CASSKIEDRVVGTGELFF.

The chain recombines TRBV2 with TRBJ1-2, with a weak D call TRBD1 (6 bases). CDR3 length equals 18 residues. CDR1 is SNHLY and CDR2 is FYNNEI in the germline V gene. The germline V and J ends were trimmed by 2 bases and 4 bases, with 23 bases remaining between them. The DNA for the CDR3 is TGTGCCAGCAGTGAAAACTTGGGGGCCCTTCCTCTCCTCTATGGCTACACCTTC. Amino acids: CASSENLGALPLLYGYTF.

The DNA of the CDR3 is TGTGCCAGCAGCTTAAACCCCGGCGAGCAGTACTTC. Translated, it gives CASSLNPGEQYF. The rearrangement uses TRBV7-2 and TRBJ2-7; D call uncertain. CDR3 length: 12 amino acids. Trimming removed 2 bases from V and 6 bases from J, with 8 bases in between. CDR1 and CDR2 from the germline V gene are SGHTA and FQGNSA.

The genes are TRBV19 and TRBJ1-2, with 8 bases that match TRBD1. Germline V gene data show CDR1 as LNHDA and CDR2 as SQIVND (reference sequence). V shed 7 bases and J 4 bases; nucleotides not matched to a gene: 8. The CDR3 runs 14 residues. DNA of the CDR3: TGTGCCAGTAACACGATCGGGACAGGCTATGGCTACACCTTC. Translating it yields CASNTIGTGYGYTF.

The rearrangement uses TRBV6-1 and TRBJ1-1, with 11 bases lining up with TRBD1. The CDR3 covers 18 residues. The V gene end was trimmed by 2 bases and the J gene end by 5 bases; junction bases not matched to a gene: 13. Germline values: CDR1 MNHNS, CDR2 SASEGT. The CDR3 spells CASSEIWTGGAERTEAFF. The DNA for the CDR3 is TGTGCCAGCAGTGAAATATGGACAGGGGGCGCAGAGAGGACTGAAGCTTTCTTT.

The chain is built from TRBV18 and TRBJ1-2; D unresolved. Germline CDR1 is KGHSH and CDR2 is LQKENI. Trimming took off 2 bases at V and 5 bases at J, with 15 bases between the two ends. CDR3 length: 15 residues. The chain's CDR3 is CASSPDKAGRYGYTF. CDR3 DNA sequence: TGTGCCAGCTCACCAGACAAGGCCGGGAGGTATGGCTACACCTTC.

This clone was detected only a few times. Written as DNA, the CDR3 is TGTGCCACGCAACGAGCGGGAGTTCAAAACATTCAGTACTTC. It encodes CATQRAGVQNIQYF. V usage is TRBV28 and J usage is TRBJ2-4; 8 bases are a match to TRBD2. This CDR3 has 14 amino acids. J gave up 5 bases and V 10 bases, and 10 bases lay outside the gene matches. CDR1 and CDR2 from the germline V gene are MDHEN and SYDVKM.

The V and J genes are TRBV28 and TRBJ2-3, with D unresolved. Germline V CDR1 and CDR2: MDHEN, SYDVKM. This CDR3 has 16 residues. The V and J ends lost 4 bases and 0 bases respectively, with 14 bases between them. The CDR3 loop is CASSYQVVASTDTQYF. CDR3 bases: TGTGCCAGCAGTTACCAGGTTGTGGCTAGCACAGATACGCAGTATTTT.

The chain combines TRBV5-6 with TRBJ2-1; 9 nucleotides agree with TRBD2. In germline, CDR1 is SGHDT, CDR2 YYEEEE. This CDR3 comprises 16 residues. V gave up 2 bases and J gave up 4 bases; unmatched junction bases: 7. The CDR3 nucleotides are TGTGCCAGCAGCTTTCCCGGGACTAGCAGATACAATGAGCAGTTCTTC. This encodes CASSFPGTSRYNEQFF.

The chain links TRBV9 to TRBJ2-7, with 7 positions matching TRBD2. V shed 0 bases, J shed 5 bases, and the junction held 8 bases outside the gene matches. This CDR3 region has 15 residues. Germline CDR1 reads SGDLS; CDR2 reads YYNGEE. The CDR3 DNA reads as TGTGCCAGCAGCGTAGGTGGTGGGAGGGGAGACGAGCAGTACTTC. It codes for CASSVGGGRGDEQYF.

In its sample, this clone was seen once. CDR3 region: CASRRDRILQETQYF. In DNA, the CDR3 is TGTGCCAGCAGAAGGGACAGGATCCTTCAAGAGACCCAGTACTTC. This rearrangement joins TRBV27 to TRBJ2-5; TRBD1 aligns across 8 bases. The CDR3 contains 15 residues. From germline, CDR1 is MNHEY and CDR2 SMNVEV (reference sequence). The trim removed 6 bases at V and 2 bases at J, leaving 8 bases unmatched.

V gene TRBV28 combines with J gene TRBJ1-1; D gene unclear. Germline CDR1 and CDR2: MDHEN and SYDVKM. The CDR3 length is 12 residues. V lost 3 bases, J lost 4 bases, and 6 bases lay in between. Here the CDR3 reads CASSFGVTEAFF. The CDR3 DNA reads as TGTGCCAGCAGTTTTGGGGTCACTGAAGCTTTCTTT.

DNA of the CDR3: TGTGCCAGCAGCCCCCGGACAGGGGACATCGCCAAAAACATTCAGTACTTC. As protein: CASSPRTGDIAKNIQYF. V is TRBV9 and J is TRBJ2-4, with 9 bases lining up with TRBD1. The CDR3 length is 17 residues. V shed 4 bases, J shed 1 base, and the junction held 9 bases outside the gene matches. The germline V gene encodes CDR1 SGDLS and CDR2 YYNGEE.

The V call is TRBV9, the J call TRBJ1-3; no firm D call. The CDR3 spans 15 residues. Germline V CDR1 and CDR2: SGDLS, YYNGEE. The V end was cut by 6 bases, the J end by 0 bases, with 13 bases between. The CDR3 is CASKRGDSSGNTIYF. The CDR3 DNA is TGTGCCAGCAAAAGAGGAGACTCCTCTGGAAACACCATATATTTT.